The rows below give T cell receptor beta chains drawn from one sample of a study of T cells in localized non-small cell lung cancer. Using immunoSEQ multiplex PCR, the repertoire was profiled, and TCRdb retains in-frame clones only, with some absent. The sample carries roughly 34,000 clones, 85% to 90% recorded once. Material: peripheral blood, obtained before any cancer treatment. These receptors all stem from a male donor aged 60 or over with stage III lung adenocarcinoma. The CDR3 runs from the conserved cysteine through the conserved F or W.

J	V	CDR3
TRBJ2-3	TRBV5-1	CASSLLLAGAGTDTQYF
TRBJ2-7	TRBV4-2	CASSQDTGPGDEQYF
TRBJ2-1	TRBV7-2	CASTDRPLAGDLIF
TRBJ2-2	TRBV11-2	CASRQGGVFAGELFF
TRBJ2-4	TRBV7-2	CASTHDYGAKNIQYF
TRBJ2-1	TRBV11-1	CASGVTQGAYNEQFF
TRBJ2-3	TRBV6-4	CASSDMGAPLDTQYF
TRBJ2-2	TRBV9	CASSVSVAGELFF
TRBJ2-2	TRBV9	CASSVEPAVPGELFF
TRBJ2-3	TRBV19	CASKQGRFTDTQYF
TRBJ2-1	TRBV19	CASSRGGLNEQFF
TRBJ2-5	TRBV6-1	CASSDGTSGETQYF
TRBJ2-1	TRBV9	CASSSRLALRHEQFF
TRBJ1-1	TRBV6-5	CASSYSYGMDTEAFF
TRBJ2-5	TRBV18	CASSPAIVQETQYF
TRBJ2-5	TRBV7-6	CASSLSHGGGQETQYF
TRBJ1-5	TRBV28	CASSPGGSYNQPQHF
TRBJ1-3	TRBV7-6	CASSLEGSGNTIYF
TRBJ1-2	TRBV29-1	CSVVQTGSLGAGYTF
TRBJ1-6	TRBV4-1	CASSREGNGRNSPLHF
TRBJ2-7	TRBV21-1	CASLTGEGSYEQYF
TRBJ2-1	TRBV12-5	CASGLSLDRGSYNEQFF
TRBJ1-5	TRBV4-1	CASSQEGDQPQHF
TRBJ1-1	TRBV7-2	CASATVGGPEAFF
TRBJ1-5	TRBV18	CASSQGQALSNQPQHF
TRBJ1-1	TRBV28	CASSPGTGGRGTEAFF
TRBJ2-2	TRBV6-5	CASSGTRPNTGELFF
TRBJ2-5	TRBV5-1	CASSPGTGQETQYF
TRBJ2-7	TRBV7-9	CASSPGRTVSYEQYF
TRBJ1-6	TRBV7-2	CASGPVVNSPLHF
TRBJ2-3	TRBV19	CASSPGATGGIGTDTQYF
TRBJ1-1	TRBV19	CASSIIAVWGLGDTEAFF
TRBJ2-1	TRBV10-1	CASSPGSGPAYNEQFF
TRBJ1-5	TRBV18	CASSPPTGSGNQPQHF
TRBJ2-4	TRBV27	CASSSGQVQANIQYF
TRBJ2-7	TRBV2	CASSKGQPTYEQYF
TRBJ1-1	TRBV5-1	CASSLPGGTEAFF
TRBJ1-3	TRBV5-4	CASSLIGRGNTIYF
TRBJ2-2	TRBV7-2	CASSFTSGVSGELFF
TRBJ1-5	TRBV6-5	CASSYTRGGQPQHF
TRBJ1-4	TRBV7-2	CASSLAGGATNEKLFF
TRBJ2-3	TRBV27	CASSPTPPGVVSTDTQYF